This T cell receptor (beta chain) was recovered during a study of blood T cell repertoires in COVID-19. Study information: Sites in the United States, Italy and Spain provided acute and convalescent COVID-19 samples. In each case, the material was cDNA or gDNA derived from T cells, B-cell-depleted T cells, or PBMCs.

Authors' data handling: Cell counts per sample came from amplifying reference gene primers. Sequenced by immunoSEQ multiplex PCR; TCRdb stores in-frame clones only, minus some. V, J and clone size reflect that table, while D and trimming were determined from the DNA. Of some 31,000 clones listed, 85% are singletons. Trimming shortened V by 0 bases and J by 3 bases, and 10 bases separated the two germline ends. The CDR3 spans 15 residues. Germline V gene data show CDR1 as SGHDN and CDR2 as FVKESK. The specimen sequenced was peripheral blood. The source of this sequence is a woman aged 60-75 years with active COVID-19. The J gene is TRBJ2-3, the V gene TRBV14, with TRBD1 as a possible D gene (6 bases). This CDR3 reads CASSQDNRATDTQYF. DNA for the CDR3: TGTGCCAGCAGCCAAGATAACAGGGCAACAGATACGCAGTATTTT.